The 18 T cell receptor beta chains given below trace back to one sample, sequenced in a study of response to subunit inactivated influenza vaccine (dated by TCRdb to between 2018 and 2020). Libraries were built with RT-PCR. The run used an Illumina HiSeq 2500. TCRdb cleaned the public reads at Q25 with fastp, built clones with MiXCR and kept in-frame beta chains. Under each unique CDR3 protein, matching rows form one entry showing the most common genes and DNA. The sample profile shows about 650,000 distinct CDR3 sequences; 15% to 19% of them were found once. The ten largest clones represent around 10% of the sample. Sequencing was performed on PBMCs from blood, taken approximately 12 days after vaccination. Receptor source: a man aged 50 or older who received an inactivated influenza vaccine. Donor details come from another sample of the same person, matched by shared clones.

This sequence joins TRBV7-2 and TRBJ1-6, with 7 bases matching TRBD1. The CDR3 has 15 residues. The V gene end was trimmed by 6 bases and the J gene end by 7 bases; junction bases not matched to a gene: 9. Germline V gene data show CDR1 as SGHTA and CDR2 as FQGNSA. The CDR3 DNA follows: TGTGCCAGCAGACCGCGACAGGGTGAGAATTCACCCCTCCACTTT. Translation gives CASRPRQGENSPLHF.

The chain employs TRBV5-1 and TRBJ2-2, with D unresolved. The germline V and J ends were trimmed by 2 bases and 6 bases, with 14 bases remaining between them. CDR3 length: 15 residues. Germline CDR1 reads SGHRS; CDR2 reads YFSETQ. The CDR3 coding sequence is TGCGCCAGCAGCTTTGAGACTGGGCGACCCGGGGAGCTGTTTTTT. This translates into CASSFETGRPGELFF.

This clonotype occurred many times. The V and J genes are TRBV12-3 or TRBV12-4 and TRBJ1-4; 7 bases align to TRBD1. The CDR3 loop spans 13 amino acids. The V segment lost 6 bases and the J segment 12 bases; nucleotides outside the gene matches: 10. CDR3 loop: CASRTHDRDELFF. The CDR3 DNA sequence: TGTGCCAGCAGAACCCACGACAGGGACGAACTGTTTTTT.

V usage is TRBV20-1 and J usage is TRBJ1-6; no definite D call. Germline assignment: CDR1 DFQATT and CDR2 SNEGSKA (reference sequence). The CDR3 contains 13 residues. Trimming stripped 1 base from V and 4 bases from J, with 5 bases between. This CDR3 is CSARVNYNSPLHF. CDR3 DNA: TGCAGTGCTAGAGTCAATTATAATTCACCCCTCCACTTT.

The chain couples TRBV5-1 to TRBJ2-3; maybe TRBD1 (5 bases). V was clipped by 0 bases and J by 4 bases, with 15 bases between them. The CDR3 totals 16 residues. Germline V gives CDR1 SGHRS, CDR2 YFSETQ. CDR3: CASSLGGAGIADTQYF. In DNA, the CDR3 is TGCGCCAGCAGCTTGGGTGGGGCAGGGATCGCAGATACGCAGTATTTT.

This clonotype has only a few counts. This sequence joins TRBV4-3 and TRBJ2-3, with D possibly TRBD1 on 6 matching bases. V was shortened by 1 base and J by 4 bases, with 18 bases between the two germline ends. Germline V lookup: CDR1 LGHNA, CDR2 YSLEER. The CDR3 loop spans 17 amino acids. This chain's CDR3 is CASSQGDRLQRADTQYF. CDR3 nucleotide sequence: TGCGCCAGCAGCCAAGGCGACAGGCTGCAAAGGGCAGATACGCAGTATTTT.

This clonotype occurred many times. The J gene is TRBJ2-3, the V gene TRBV5-1; 8 bases line up with TRBD2. Per the germline V gene, CDR1 is SGHRS and CDR2 is YFSETQ. Losses at the gene ends were 4 bases for V and 2 bases for J; bases not matched to a gene: 6. The CDR3 is 15 residues long. The CDR3 reads CASSPTSGPTDTQYF. CDR3 nucleotide sequence: TGCGCCAGCAGCCCTACTAGCGGCCCCACAGATACGCAGTATTTT.

This sequence joins TRBV10-3 and TRBJ2-7; D is unresolved. The CDR3 covers 13 residues. Germline CDR1 ENHRY, CDR2 SYGVKD. The V end was cut by 2 bases, the J end by 1 base, with 6 bases between. The CDR3: CAISEERSYEQYF. In nucleotides, the CDR3 is TGTGCCATCAGTGAGGAACGGTCCTACGAGCAGTACTTC.

The chain joins TRBV6-2 or TRBV6-3 to TRBJ2-7; tentatively, D is TRBD2 (5 bases). Germline V gives CDR1 MNHEY, CDR2 SVGEGT. V was trimmed by 5 bases and J by 3 bases, leaving 17 bases between them. The CDR3 is 15 amino acids. CDR3 DNA: TGTGCCAGCAGTCCCCAGCAGGCCGGGGACTACGAGCAGTACTTC. It specifies CASSPQQAGDYEQYF.

This clonotype was picked up a small number of times. The DNA for the CDR3 is TGTGCCAGCAGTACTTCTAGCGGGATGTCAGATACGCAGTATTTT. It encodes CASSTSSGMSDTQYF. This chain connects TRBV25-1 to TRBJ2-3; 9 bases line up with TRBD2. Germline V CDR1 and CDR2: MGHDK, SYGVNS. This CDR3 contains 15 residues. J gave up 4 bases and V 5 bases, and 7 bases lay outside the gene matches. Variable domain in full (rest from reference TRBV25-1 and TRBJ2-3): EADIYQTPRYLVIGTGKKITLECSQTMGHDKMYWYQQDPGMELHLIHYSYGVNSTEKGDLSSESTVSRIRTEHFPLTLESARPSHTSQYLCASSTSSGMSDTQYFGPGTRLTVL.

Many counts were recorded for this clonotype. The chain has TRBV3-1 and TRBJ2-7, with D possibly being TRBD2 (6 bases). Germline CDR1 reads LGHDT; CDR2 reads YNNKEL (reference sequence). This CDR3 is built from 12 residues. V was trimmed by 5 bases and J by 5 bases, leaving 10 bases between them. The CDR3 nucleotides are TGTGCCAGCAGCGACCGGACTAACGAGCAGTACTTC. It encodes CASSDRTNEQYF.

This clonotype was detected a few times. The chain links TRBV5-1 to TRBJ1-1; D is possibly TRBD1 (5 bases). From germline, CDR1 is SGHRS and CDR2 YFSETQ. With 0 bases removed from V and 1 base from J, the gap between germline ends came to 13 bases. CDR3 size: 16 residues. DNA for the CDR3: TGCGCCAGCAGCTTGGGGACCGGGACGGGGAACACTGAAGCTTTCTTT. It is translated as CASSLGTGTGNTEAFF.

This chain joins TRBV28 and TRBJ2-7, with D unclear. V gave up 6 bases and J gave up 9 bases, with 18 bases separating them. The CDR3 is made up of 13 amino acids. From germline, CDR1 is MDHEN and CDR2 SYDVKM. The CDR3 DNA reads as TGTGCCAGCAGCACCCAAAGGGTTTTGGGGCAGTACTTC. It yields the protein CASSTQRVLGQYF.

The genes are TRBV7-2 and TRBJ2-7; TRBD2 matches 7 bases. J lost 7 bases, V lost 3 bases, and 6 bases had no gene match. Per germline, CDR1 SGHTA and CDR2 FQGNSA. CDR3 length equals 13 residues. Here the CDR3 reads CASSFREAGEQYF. CDR3 nucleotide sequence: TGTGCCAGCAGCTTTCGGGAGGCCGGGGAGCAGTACTTC. Looking up the rest from reference TRBV7-2 and TRBJ2-7 gives the full variable domain: GAGVSQSPSNKVTEKGKDVELRCDPISGHTALYWYRQSLGQGLEFLIYFQGNSAPDKSGLPSDRFSAERTGGSVSTLTIQRTQQEDSAVYLCASSFREAGEQYFGPGTRLTVT.

The chain recombines TRBV12-3 or TRBV12-4 with TRBJ2-7; 7 nucleotides align to TRBD2. CDR3 size: 14 residues. After removal of 6 bases from V and 6 bases from J, the junction contained 11 bases not matched to a gene. The CDR3 bases are TGTGCCAGCAGCCAGGGACTACCATACCTCGAGCAGTACTTC. This gives the protein CASSQGLPYLEQYF.

The chain combines TRBV7-2 with TRBJ2-7; no definite D call. Germline lookup yields CDR1 SGHTA and CDR2 FQGNSA. The CDR3 length is 15 residues. Trimming left V 1 base short and J 0 bases short, with 10 bases between. The CDR3 spells CASSLEGISSYEQYF. For the CDR3, the DNA is TGTGCCAGCAGCTTAGAAGGGATTAGCTCCTACGAGCAGTACTTC.

This chain joins TRBV5-1 and TRBJ2-5; 8 bases fit TRBD1. Germline values: CDR1 SGHRS, CDR2 YFSETQ. V shed 4 bases, J shed 4 bases, and the junction held 6 bases outside the gene matches. This CDR3 contains 14 residues. As DNA, the CDR3 is TGCGCCAGCAGCACCCAGGGGGCACGAGAGACCCAGTACTTC. Its protein product is CASSTQGARETQYF.

This chain connects TRBV7-9 to TRBJ1-4; 10 bases line up with TRBD1. Germline CDR1 is SEHNR and CDR2 is FQNEAQ (reference sequence). The CDR3 runs to 14 residues. The ends lost 3 bases at V and 8 bases at J; junction bases unmatched: 3. DNA of the CDR3: TGTGCCAGCAGCTTGGGACAGGGGAAAGAAAAACTGTTTTTT. Protein product: CASSLGQGKEKLFF.